Sequencing of this TCR beta chain was carried out in a study of human T cells and chemical hapten exposure. This clonotype was picked up a small number of times. The CDR3 extends over 14 amino acids. V lost 1 base and J 8 bases, leaving 17 bases between the germline ends. The germline V gene encodes CDR1 DFQATT and CDR2 SNEGSKA (reference sequence). TCRdb itself ran the RACE reads through MiXCR, one entry per CDR3 protein. The data show some 350,000 distinct CDR3 sequences, with roughly 6.9% seen just once and approximately 8% held by the top ten. Stated time point: patch test 1, 2 weeks after DPC sensitization. Treatment denoted: therapeutic diphenylcyclopropenone sensitization with weekly scalp DPC. Suited to DPC and affected by alopecia, the donors ranged from 18 to 70 years old.

This clonotype originated in a woman aged 18-35 years with alopecia areata. Some clones in this sample may be carry-over from other donors' samples. The sequencing used whole blood, collected in connection with sensitization to the hapten diphenylcyclopropenone (DPC). The chain has TRBV20-1 and TRBJ1-2, with a weak D call TRBD1 (6 bases). The CDR3 DNA is TGCAGTGCTAGAGCGGCAGGGGTAGTCGTCGGCTACACCTTC. Encoded protein: CSARAAGVVVGYTF.